This T cell receptor (beta chain) is drawn from a study of PD-L1 blockade in urothelial cancer. The wider study: Individuals in the cohort had been given 0 to 3 earlier chemotherapy regimens. Study conclusions and caveats: Blood clones associated with the tumor expanded more at 3 weeks in durable-benefit patients.

Sequencing used immunoSEQ multiplex PCR; TCRdb keeps in-frame clones, though not all of them. The sample holds fewer than 55,000 clones, more than 75% seen once. Regarding this clone: What it recognizes is unknown.

Sequencing used PBMCs, obtained around atezolizumab (anti-PD-L1) treatment. This receptor was obtained from a man between 70 and 80 years old with urothelial cancer.

The CDR3 region has the DNA TGTGCCAGCAGCTACAGGGCGGGCAATCAGCCCCAGCATTTT. The encoded protein is CASSYRAGNQPQHF. The chain is built from TRBV5-8 and TRBJ1-5; the D gene is possibly TRBD1 (6 bases). Germline lookup yields CDR1 SGHTS and CDR2 YDEGEE. Trimming left V 3 bases short and J 2 bases short, with 9 bases between. This CDR3 is built from 14 residues.